Listed below are T cell receptor beta chains from one sample, sequenced in a study of cytomegalovirus exposure and HLA in healthy donors. Profiled with immunoSEQ multiplex PCR; TCRdb holds only in-frame clones, not every one. The sample consists of more than 250,000 clones, about nine tenths of them appearing once. Source material: PBMCs. The receptors originated from a woman aged 18-35 years in good health and CMV-seronegative. The CDR3 runs from the conserved cysteine through the conserved F or W. Fields, in order: J gene, V gene, clone size, D gene, CDR3 protein, CDR3 DNA. A D gene is named only where the DNA matches it firmly. Size values are once, few and many counts, or a class for expanded clones, and some rows have none.

j_call: TRBJ1-2
v_call: TRBV29-1
clone_size: few
d_call: TRBD1
cdr3_aa: CSVGGSDGYTF
cdr3_nt: TGCAGCGTAGGGGGCTCGGATGGCTACACCTTC

j_call: TRBJ1-1
v_call: TRBV7-9
clone_size: NA
d_call: NA
cdr3_aa: CASSIPAGVTEAFF
cdr3_nt: TGTGCCAGCAGCATACCAGCAGGTGTCACTGAAGCTTTCTTT

j_call: TRBJ1-2
v_call: TRBV4-3
clone_size: NA
d_call: NA
cdr3_aa: CASSQDPGGGYTF
cdr3_nt: TGCGCCAGCAGCCAAGATCCTGGCGGCGGCTACACCTTC

j_call: TRBJ2-1
v_call: TRBV7-9
clone_size: NA
d_call: TRBD2
cdr3_aa: CASSFRFTSGSYNEQFF
cdr3_nt: TGTGCCAGCAGCTTCCGATTTACTAGCGGTTCCTACAATGAGCAGTTCTTC

j_call: TRBJ1-2
v_call: TRBV19
clone_size: NA
d_call: TRBD1
cdr3_aa: CASSSTGTGFGYTF
cdr3_nt: TGTGCCAGTAGTTCTACCGGGACAGGGTTTGGCTACACCTTC

j_call: TRBJ2-7
v_call: TRBV18
clone_size: once
d_call: TRBD2
cdr3_aa: CASSPSSGSYEQYF
cdr3_nt: TGTGCCAGCTCACCATCCAGCGGGAGTTACGAGCAGTACTTC

j_call: TRBJ2-7
v_call: TRBV4-3
clone_size: NA
d_call: TRBD2
cdr3_aa: CASSQDLTSGLYF
cdr3_nt: TGCGCCAGCAGCCAGGACCTAACTAGCGGTCTGTACTTC

j_call: TRBJ1-2
v_call: TRBV6-5
clone_size: NA
d_call: TRBD1
cdr3_aa: CASSPDRDYGYTF
cdr3_nt: TGTGCCAGCAGTCCCGACAGGGACTATGGCTACACCTTC

j_call: TRBJ2-1
v_call: TRBV9
clone_size: NA
d_call: NA
cdr3_aa: CASSAGIPGVGHEQFF
cdr3_nt: TGTGCCAGCAGCGCAGGGATCCCCGGTGTCGGGCATGAGCAGTTCTTC

j_call: TRBJ1-1
v_call: TRBV9
clone_size: NA
d_call: TRBD1
cdr3_aa: CASSPRRQGNTEAFF
cdr3_nt: TGTGCCAGCAGCCCTCGCCGACAGGGGAACACTGAAGCTTTCTTT

j_call: TRBJ2-7
v_call: TRBV27
clone_size: few
d_call: TRBD2
cdr3_aa: CASRLMMGGSYEQYF
cdr3_nt: TGTGCCAGCCGCTTGATGATGGGGGGGTCCTACGAGCAGTACTTC

j_call: TRBJ1-5
v_call: TRBV5-6
clone_size: NA
d_call: NA
cdr3_aa: CASSRPGSNQPQHF
cdr3_nt: TGTGCCAGCAGCCGGCCGGGTAGCAATCAGCCCCAGCATTTT

j_call: TRBJ2-5
v_call: TRBV7-2
clone_size: NA
d_call: TRBD1
cdr3_aa: CASSDAGGSGETQYF
cdr3_nt: TGTGCCAGCAGCGACGCAGGGGGCAGCGGAGAGACCCAGTACTTC

j_call: TRBJ2-1
v_call: TRBV11-2
clone_size: NA
d_call: TRBD2
cdr3_aa: CASSAAGEIYNEQFF
cdr3_nt: TGTGCCAGCAGCGCAGCGGGAGAGATTTACAATGAGCAGTTCTTC

j_call: TRBJ2-1
v_call: TRBV30
clone_size: NA
d_call: NA
cdr3_aa: CAWNREPGNEQFF
cdr3_nt: TGTGCCTGGAACCGGGAGCCGGGCAATGAGCAGTTCTTC

j_call: TRBJ2-3
v_call: TRBV7-2
clone_size: NA
d_call: TRBD2
cdr3_aa: CASSLVAGGWDTQYF
cdr3_nt: TGTGCCAGCAGCTTAGTAGCGGGAGGATGGGATACGCAGTATTTT

j_call: TRBJ2-1
v_call: TRBV25-1
clone_size: once
d_call: NA
cdr3_aa: CASSEFRGLNNEQFF
cdr3_nt: TGTGCCAGCAGTGAATTTCGGGGATTGAACAATGAGCAGTTCTTC

j_call: TRBJ1-2
v_call: TRBV5-1
clone_size: NA
d_call: TRBD1
cdr3_aa: CASSLTGDIGGYTF
cdr3_nt: TGCGCCAGCAGCTTGACAGGGGATATAGGTGGCTACACCTTC